This T cell receptor beta chain was recorded in a study of intratumoral heterogeneity in liver cancer. Study-wide results and caveats: Tumor-infiltrating lymphocytes were acknowledged as under-represented in the sampling.

This CDR3 has 14 amino acids. The germline V gene has CDR1 MDHEN and CDR2 SYDVKM. After removal of 4 bases from V and 5 bases from J, the junction contained 2 bases not matched to a gene. Data came from immunoSEQ multiplex PCR; TCRdb stores just in-frame clones and leaves some out. The table has some 5,000 clones, about 64% seen once; the top ten hold around a fifth. The sample holds a few counts of this clone. Antigen unknown. Other DNA sequences in this specimen translate into the identical CDR3. All patients had early-stage hepatocellular carcinoma and were untreated before surgical resection. No macroscopic necrosis or hemorrhage was seen in sampled areas.

The TCR originated in a man aged 65 to 79 with hepatocellular carcinoma. Source: tumor-adjacent normal tissue, taken before any cancer treatment. The chain is built from TRBV28 and TRBJ1-6; 7 bases line up with TRBD1. The CDR3 DNA follows: TGTGCCAGCAGTTGGGACAGAGATAATTCACCCCTCCACTTT. Amino acid sequence: CASSWDRDNSPLHF.